This T cell receptor beta chain derives from a study of T-cell reconstitution after alpha-beta-depleted transplantation in children. Unique molecular identifiers were incorporated into the prepared TCRbeta library. TCRdb analysed the PCR reads with MiXCR anew, one entry per CDR3 protein. The sample lists about 400,000 distinct CDR3 sequences, about an eighth occurring once. The CDR3 covers 19 residues. Germline values: CDR1 MGHDK, CDR2 SYGVNS. J gave up 4 bases and V 4 bases, and 18 bases lay outside the gene matches. In its sample, this clonotype was seen many times. This TCR was sampled from a human donor who donated a stem cell graft to a child with Fanconi anemia. Sequencing was performed on PBMCs, taken from the stem cell graft. The genes are TRBV25-1 and TRBJ1-5; 8 bases align to TRBD1. The CDR3 DNA reads TGTGCCAGCAGTGGTCCCGAGGCGCAGGGGGCCCTGGATAATCAGCCCCAGCATTTT. Residues: CASSGPEAQGALDNQPQHF. The whole variable domain, filled in from reference TRBV25-1 and TRBJ1-5, reads EADIYQTPRYLVIGTGKKITLECSQTMGHDKMYWYQQDPGMELHLIHYSYGVNSTEKGDLSSESTVSRIRTEHFPLTLESARPSHTSQYLCASSGPEAQGALDNQPQHFGDGTRLSIL.